Detailed here is one TCR beta chain. Each CDR3 protein is one row after TCRdb ran MiXCR on the RACE reads. The sample lists about 340,000 distinct CDR3 sequences, 5.5% to 8% occurring once. This sample was included in a study of human T cells and chemical hapten exposure. Whole-study context: Patients, a majority of them female, were diagnosed with alopecia areata, totalis or universalis.

The CDR3 is 13 residues long. From germline, CDR1 is SGHDT and CDR2 YYEEEE. V lost 4 bases to trimming and J lost 10 bases, with 12 bases between them. The time point is: patch test 1, 2 weeks after DPC sensitization. Treatment defined: therapeutic diphenylcyclopropenone sensitization with weekly scalp DPC. Only after blood had been drawn was each patch test applied. Total RNA was isolated from whole blood that had not been fractionated. The source is a woman in her late teens or twenties with alopecia areata. Some clones in this sample may be carry-over from other donors' samples. The source was whole blood, collected in connection with sensitization to the hapten diphenylcyclopropenone (DPC). This chain links TRBV5-6 with TRBJ1-6; D ambiguous. The chain's CDR3 is CASSPDFQSPLHF. CDR3 coding DNA: TGTGCCAGCAGCCCGGACTTTCAATCACCCCTCCACTTT.